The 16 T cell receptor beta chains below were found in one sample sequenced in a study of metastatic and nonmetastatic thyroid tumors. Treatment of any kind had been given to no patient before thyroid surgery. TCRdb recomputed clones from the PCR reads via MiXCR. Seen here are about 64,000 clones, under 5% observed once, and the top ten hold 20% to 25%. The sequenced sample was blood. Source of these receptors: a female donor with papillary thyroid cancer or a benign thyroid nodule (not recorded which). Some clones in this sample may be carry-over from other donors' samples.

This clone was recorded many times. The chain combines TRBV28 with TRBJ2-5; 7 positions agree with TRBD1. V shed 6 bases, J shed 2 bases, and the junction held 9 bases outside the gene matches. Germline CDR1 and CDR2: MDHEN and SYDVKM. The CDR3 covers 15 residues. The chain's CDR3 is CASSYSGQTQETQYF. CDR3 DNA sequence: TGTGCCAGCAGCTACTCGGGACAGACTCAAGAGACCCAGTACTTC.

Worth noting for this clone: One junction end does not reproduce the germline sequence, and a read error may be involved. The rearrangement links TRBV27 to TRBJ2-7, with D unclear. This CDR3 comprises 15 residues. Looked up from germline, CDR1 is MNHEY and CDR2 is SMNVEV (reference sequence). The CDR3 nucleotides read TGTTCCAGCAGTTTATTCTACGGTAGTTTATACGAGCAGTACTTC. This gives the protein CSSSLFYGSLYEQYF.

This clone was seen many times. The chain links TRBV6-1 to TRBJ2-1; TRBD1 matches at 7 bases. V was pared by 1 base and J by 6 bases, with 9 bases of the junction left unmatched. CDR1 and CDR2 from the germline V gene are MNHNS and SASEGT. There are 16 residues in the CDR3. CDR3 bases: TGTGCCAGCAGTGAAGGGCAAGGGGGCTTCGTCAATGAGCAGTTCTTC. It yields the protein CASSEGQGGFVNEQFF.

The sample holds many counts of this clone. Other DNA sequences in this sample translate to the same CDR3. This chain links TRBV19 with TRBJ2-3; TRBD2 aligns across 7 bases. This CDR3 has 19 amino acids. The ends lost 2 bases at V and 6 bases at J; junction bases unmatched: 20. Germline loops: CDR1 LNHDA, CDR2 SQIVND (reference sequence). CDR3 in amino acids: CASSIREGTTLRRIDTQYF. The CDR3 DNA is TGTGCCAGTAGTATACGTGAAGGGACTACGCTCCGCCGGATCGATACGCAGTATTTT.

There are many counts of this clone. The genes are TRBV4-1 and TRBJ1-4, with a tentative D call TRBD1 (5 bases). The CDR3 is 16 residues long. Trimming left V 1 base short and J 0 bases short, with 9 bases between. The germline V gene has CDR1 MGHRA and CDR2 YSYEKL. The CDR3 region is CASSQGWGATNEKLFF. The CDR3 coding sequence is TGCGCCAGCAGCCAAGGGTGGGGCGCAACTAATGAAAAACTGTTTTTT.

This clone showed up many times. CDR3 sequence (DNA): TGTGCCAGCAGCTCCGGTCCCGGGGATGGCTACACCTTC. This encodes CASSSGPGDGYTF. The gene calls are TRBV7-9 and TRBJ1-2; D remains ambiguous. Germline V lookup: CDR1 SEHNR, CDR2 FQNEAQ (reference sequence). Trimming took 4 bases from V and 6 from J, leaving 12 bases between them. The CDR3 sequence is 13 residues long.

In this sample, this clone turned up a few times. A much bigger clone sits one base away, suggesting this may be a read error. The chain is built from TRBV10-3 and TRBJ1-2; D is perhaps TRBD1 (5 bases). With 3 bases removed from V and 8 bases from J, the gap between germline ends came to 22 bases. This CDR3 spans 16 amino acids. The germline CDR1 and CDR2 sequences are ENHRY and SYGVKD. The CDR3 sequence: CAISELSRDSLPGYTF. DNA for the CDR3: TGTGCCATCAGTGAACTCTCCCGGGACTCACTCCCGGGCTACACCTTC.

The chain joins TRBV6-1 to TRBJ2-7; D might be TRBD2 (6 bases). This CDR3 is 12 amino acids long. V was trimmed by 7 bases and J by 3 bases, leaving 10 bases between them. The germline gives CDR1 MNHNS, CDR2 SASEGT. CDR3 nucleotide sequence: TGTGCCAGCACGGGGGTACACTACGAGCAGTACTTC. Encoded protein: CASTGVHYEQYF.

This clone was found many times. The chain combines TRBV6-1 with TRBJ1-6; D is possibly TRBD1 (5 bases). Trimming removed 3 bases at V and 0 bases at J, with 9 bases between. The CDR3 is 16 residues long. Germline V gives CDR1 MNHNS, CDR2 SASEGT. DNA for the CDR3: TGTGCCAGCAGTGATTGGGGGAGCTCCTATAATTCACCCCTCCACTTT. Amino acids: CASSDWGSSYNSPLHF.

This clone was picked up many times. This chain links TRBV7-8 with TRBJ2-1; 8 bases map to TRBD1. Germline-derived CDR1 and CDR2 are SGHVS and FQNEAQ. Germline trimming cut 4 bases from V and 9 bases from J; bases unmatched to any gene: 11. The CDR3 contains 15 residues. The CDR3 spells CASSSTGGSYGEQFF. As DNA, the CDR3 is TGTGCCAGCAGCTCCACAGGGGGTAGTTACGGTGAGCAGTTCTTC.

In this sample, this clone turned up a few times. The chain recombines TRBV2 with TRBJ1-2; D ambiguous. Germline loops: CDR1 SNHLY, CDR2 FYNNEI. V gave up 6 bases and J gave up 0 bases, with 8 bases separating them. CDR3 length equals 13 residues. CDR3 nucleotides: TGTGCCAGCAGGGCGAGTACTAACTATGGCTACACCTTC. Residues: CASRASTNYGYTF.

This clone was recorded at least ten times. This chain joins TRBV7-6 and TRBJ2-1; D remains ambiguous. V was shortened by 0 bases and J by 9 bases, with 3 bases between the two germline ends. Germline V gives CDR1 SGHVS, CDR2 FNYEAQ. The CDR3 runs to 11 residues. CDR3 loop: CASSLATEQFF. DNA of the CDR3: TGTGCCAGCAGCTTAGCTACTGAGCAGTTCTTC. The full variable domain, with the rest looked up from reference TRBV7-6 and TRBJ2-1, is GAGVSQSPRYKVTKRGQDVALRCDPISGHVSLYWYRQALGQGPEFLTYFNYEAQQDKSGLPNDRFSAERPEGSISTLTIQRTEQRDSAMYRCASSLATEQFFGPGTRLTVL.

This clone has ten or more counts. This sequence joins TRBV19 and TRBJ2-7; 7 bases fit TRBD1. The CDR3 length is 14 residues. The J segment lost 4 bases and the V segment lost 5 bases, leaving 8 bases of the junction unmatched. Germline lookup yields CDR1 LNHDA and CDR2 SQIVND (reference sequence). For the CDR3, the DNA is TGTGCCAGTAGTCCCCGGGACAGAAATTACGAGCAGTACTTC. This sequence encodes CASSPRDRNYEQYF.

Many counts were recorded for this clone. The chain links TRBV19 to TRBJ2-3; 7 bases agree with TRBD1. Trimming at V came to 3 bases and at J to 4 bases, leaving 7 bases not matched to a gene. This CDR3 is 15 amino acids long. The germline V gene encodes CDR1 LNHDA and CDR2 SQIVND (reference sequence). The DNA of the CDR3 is TGTGCCAGTAGTATCGAAGGGGGCGCGGCAGATACGCAGTATTTT. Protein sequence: CASSIEGGAADTQYF.

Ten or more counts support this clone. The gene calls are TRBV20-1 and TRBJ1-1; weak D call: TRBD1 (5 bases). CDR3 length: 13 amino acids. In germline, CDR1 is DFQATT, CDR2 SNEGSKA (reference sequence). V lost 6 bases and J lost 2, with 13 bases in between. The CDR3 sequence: CSAIAGANTEAFF. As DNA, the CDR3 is TGCAGTGCCATAGCTGGGGCTAACACTGAAGCTTTCTTT.

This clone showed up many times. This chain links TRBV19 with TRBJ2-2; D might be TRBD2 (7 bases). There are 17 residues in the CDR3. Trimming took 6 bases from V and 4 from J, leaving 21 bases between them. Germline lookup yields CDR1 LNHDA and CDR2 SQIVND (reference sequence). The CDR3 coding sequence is TGTGCCAGTAGATCCCCCCTGGGGGCGGGGGTCACCGGGGAGCTGTTTTTT. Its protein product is CASRSPLGAGVTGELFF.